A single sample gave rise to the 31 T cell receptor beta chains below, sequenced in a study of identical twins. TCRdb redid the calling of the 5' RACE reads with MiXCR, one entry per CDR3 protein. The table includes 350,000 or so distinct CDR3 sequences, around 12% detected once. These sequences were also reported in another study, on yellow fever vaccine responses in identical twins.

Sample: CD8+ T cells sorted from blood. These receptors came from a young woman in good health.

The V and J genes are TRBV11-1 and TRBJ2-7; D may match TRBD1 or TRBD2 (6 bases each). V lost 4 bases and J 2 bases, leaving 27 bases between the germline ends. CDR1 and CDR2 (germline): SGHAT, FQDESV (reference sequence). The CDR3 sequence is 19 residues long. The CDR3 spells CASSSVPGEQGHRTYEQYV. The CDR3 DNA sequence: TGTGCCAGCAGCTCGGTACCGGGGGAACAGGGTCATCGGACCTACGAGCAGTACGTC.

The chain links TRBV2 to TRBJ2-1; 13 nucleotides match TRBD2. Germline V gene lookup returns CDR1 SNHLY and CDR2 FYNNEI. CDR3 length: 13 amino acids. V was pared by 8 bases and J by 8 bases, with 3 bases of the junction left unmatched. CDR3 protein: CASGLAGVHEQFF. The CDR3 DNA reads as TGTGCCAGCGGACTAGCGGGAGTCCATGAGCAGTTCTTC.

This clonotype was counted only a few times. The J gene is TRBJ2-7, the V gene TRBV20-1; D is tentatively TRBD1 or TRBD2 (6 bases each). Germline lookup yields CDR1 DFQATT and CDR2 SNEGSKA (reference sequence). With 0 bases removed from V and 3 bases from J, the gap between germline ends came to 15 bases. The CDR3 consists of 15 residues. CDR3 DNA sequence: TGCAGTGCTAGAGATCTGAGGGGGGCGGACTACGAGCAGTACTTC. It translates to CSARDLRGADYEQYF.

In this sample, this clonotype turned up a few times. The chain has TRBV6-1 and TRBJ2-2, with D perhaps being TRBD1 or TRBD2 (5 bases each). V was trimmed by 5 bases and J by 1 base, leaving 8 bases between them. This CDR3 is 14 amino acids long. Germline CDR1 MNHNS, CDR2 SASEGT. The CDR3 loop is CASSRDGNTGELFF. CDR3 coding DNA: TGTGCCAGCAGTAGGGACGGGAACACCGGGGAGCTGTTTTTT.

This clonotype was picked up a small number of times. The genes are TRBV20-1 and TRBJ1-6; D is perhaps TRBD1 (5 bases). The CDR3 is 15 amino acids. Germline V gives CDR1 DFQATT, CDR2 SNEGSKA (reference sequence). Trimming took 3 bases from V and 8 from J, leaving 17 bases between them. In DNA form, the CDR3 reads TGCAGTGCTAGGTTTCCAAGGGGTGTTGATTCACCCCTCCACTTT. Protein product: CSARFPRGVDSPLHF.

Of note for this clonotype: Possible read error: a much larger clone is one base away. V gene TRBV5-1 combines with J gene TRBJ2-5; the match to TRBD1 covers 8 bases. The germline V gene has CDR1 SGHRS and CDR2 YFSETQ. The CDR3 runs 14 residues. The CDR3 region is CACSPSRGLETQYF. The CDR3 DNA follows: TGCGCCTGCAGTCCATCCAGGGGGCTGGAGACCCAGTACTTC.

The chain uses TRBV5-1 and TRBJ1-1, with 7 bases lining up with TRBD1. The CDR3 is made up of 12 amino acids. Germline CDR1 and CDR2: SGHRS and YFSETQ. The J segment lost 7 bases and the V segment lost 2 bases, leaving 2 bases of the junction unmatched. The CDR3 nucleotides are TGCGCCAGCAGCTTCCGGGACAGTGAAGCTTTCTTT. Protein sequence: CASSFRDSEAFF.

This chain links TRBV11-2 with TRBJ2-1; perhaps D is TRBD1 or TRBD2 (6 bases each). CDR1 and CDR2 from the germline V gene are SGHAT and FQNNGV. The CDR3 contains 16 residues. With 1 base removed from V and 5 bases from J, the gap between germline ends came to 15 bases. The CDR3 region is CASSLGKGDFNNEQFF. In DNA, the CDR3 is TGTGCCAGCAGCTTAGGGAAGGGGGACTTCAACAATGAGCAGTTCTTC.

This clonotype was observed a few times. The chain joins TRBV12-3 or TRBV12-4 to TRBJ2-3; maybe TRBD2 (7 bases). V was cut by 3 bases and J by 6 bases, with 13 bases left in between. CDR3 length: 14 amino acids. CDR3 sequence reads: CASSLGGARDTQYF. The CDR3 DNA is TGTGCCAGCAGTTTGGGGGGGGCCAGGGATACGCAGTATTTT.

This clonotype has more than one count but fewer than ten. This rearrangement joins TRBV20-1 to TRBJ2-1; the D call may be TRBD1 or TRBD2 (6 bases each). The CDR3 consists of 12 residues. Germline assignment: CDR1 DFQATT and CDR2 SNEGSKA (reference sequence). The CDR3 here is CTGGDVYNEQFF. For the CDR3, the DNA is TGCACCGGGGGCGACGTTTACAATGAGCAGTTCTTC.

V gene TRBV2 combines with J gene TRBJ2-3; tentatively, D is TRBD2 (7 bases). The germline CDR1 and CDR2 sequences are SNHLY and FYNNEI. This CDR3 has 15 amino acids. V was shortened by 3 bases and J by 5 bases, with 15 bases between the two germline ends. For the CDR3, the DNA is TGTGCCAGCAGTGATCGTGGGAGGGGGGGAGATACGCAGTATTTT. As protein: CASSDRGRGGDTQYF.

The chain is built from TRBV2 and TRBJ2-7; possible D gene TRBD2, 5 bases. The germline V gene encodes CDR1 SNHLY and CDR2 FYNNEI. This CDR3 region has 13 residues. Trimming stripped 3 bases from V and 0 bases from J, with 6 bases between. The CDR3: CASSEDFSYEQYF. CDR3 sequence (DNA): TGTGCCAGCAGTGAGGACTTCTCCTACGAGCAGTACTTC.

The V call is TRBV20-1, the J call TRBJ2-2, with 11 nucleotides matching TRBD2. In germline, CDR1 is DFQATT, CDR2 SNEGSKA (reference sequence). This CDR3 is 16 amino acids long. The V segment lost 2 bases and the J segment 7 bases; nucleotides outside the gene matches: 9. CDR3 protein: CSARSTSGSHGGELFF. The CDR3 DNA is TGCAGTGCTAGATCAACTAGCGGGAGTCATGGCGGGGAGCTGTTTTTT.

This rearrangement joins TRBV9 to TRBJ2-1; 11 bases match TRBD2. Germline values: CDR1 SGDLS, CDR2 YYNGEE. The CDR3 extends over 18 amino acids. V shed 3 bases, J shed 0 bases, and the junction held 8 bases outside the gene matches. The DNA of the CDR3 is TGTGCCAGCAGCGGGCCTAGCGGGGGGAAGAGCTCCTACAATGAGCAGTTCTTC. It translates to CASSGPSGGKSSYNEQFF.

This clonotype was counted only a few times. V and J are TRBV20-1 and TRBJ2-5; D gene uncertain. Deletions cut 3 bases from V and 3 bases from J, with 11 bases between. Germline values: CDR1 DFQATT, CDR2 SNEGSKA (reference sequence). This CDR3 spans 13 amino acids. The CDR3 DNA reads TGCAGTGCTAGTATTCCGTTGGAAGAGACCCAGTACTTC. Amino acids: CSASIPLEETQYF.

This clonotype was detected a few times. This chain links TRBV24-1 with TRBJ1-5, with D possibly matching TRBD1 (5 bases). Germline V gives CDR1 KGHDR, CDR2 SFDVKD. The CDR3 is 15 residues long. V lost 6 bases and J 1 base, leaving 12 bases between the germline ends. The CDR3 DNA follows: TGTGCCACCAGTCCCCCGGGGCTGAGCAATCAGCCCCAGCATTTT. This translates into CATSPPGLSNQPQHF.

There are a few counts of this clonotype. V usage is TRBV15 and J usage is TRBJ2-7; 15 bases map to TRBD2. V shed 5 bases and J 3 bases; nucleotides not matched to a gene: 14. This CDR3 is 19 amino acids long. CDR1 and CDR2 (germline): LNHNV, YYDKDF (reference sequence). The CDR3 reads CATSVEGLAGGINGYEQYF. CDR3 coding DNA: TGTGCCACCAGCGTCGAGGGACTAGCGGGAGGAATAAACGGCTACGAGCAGTACTTC.

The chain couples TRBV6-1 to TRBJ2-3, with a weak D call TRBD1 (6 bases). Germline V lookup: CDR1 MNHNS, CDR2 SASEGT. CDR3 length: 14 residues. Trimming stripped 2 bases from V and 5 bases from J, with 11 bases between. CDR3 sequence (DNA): TGTGCCAGCAGTGAACCAGGGGCTATAGATACGCAGTATTTT. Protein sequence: CASSEPGAIDTQYF.

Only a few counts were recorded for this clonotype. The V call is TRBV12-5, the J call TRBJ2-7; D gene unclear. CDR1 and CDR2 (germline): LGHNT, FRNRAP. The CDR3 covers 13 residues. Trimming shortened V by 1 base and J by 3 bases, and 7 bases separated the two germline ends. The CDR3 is CASGLANVYEQYF. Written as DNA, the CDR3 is TGTGCTAGTGGTTTGGCCAACGTCTACGAGCAGTACTTC. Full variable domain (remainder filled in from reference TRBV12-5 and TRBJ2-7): DARVTQTPRHKVTEMGQEVTMRCQPILGHNTVFWYRQTMMQGLELLAYFRNRAPLDDSGMPKDRFSAEMPDATLATLKIQPSEPRDSAVYFCASGLANVYEQYFGPGTRLTVT.

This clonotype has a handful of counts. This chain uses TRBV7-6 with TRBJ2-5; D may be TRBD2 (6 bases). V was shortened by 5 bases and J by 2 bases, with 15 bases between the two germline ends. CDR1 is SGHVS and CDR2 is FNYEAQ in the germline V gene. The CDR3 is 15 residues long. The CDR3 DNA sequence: TGTGCCAGCAGCCGAACCCGACTAGTTCAAGAGACCCAGTACTTC. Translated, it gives CASSRTRLVQETQYF.

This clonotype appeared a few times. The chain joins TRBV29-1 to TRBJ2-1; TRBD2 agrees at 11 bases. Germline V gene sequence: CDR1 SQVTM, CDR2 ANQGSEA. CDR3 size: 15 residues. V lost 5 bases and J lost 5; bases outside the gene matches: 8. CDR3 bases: TGCAGCGTTAAGGGGGGACTAGCGGTGAACAATGAGCAGTTCTTC. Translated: CSVKGGLAVNNEQFF.

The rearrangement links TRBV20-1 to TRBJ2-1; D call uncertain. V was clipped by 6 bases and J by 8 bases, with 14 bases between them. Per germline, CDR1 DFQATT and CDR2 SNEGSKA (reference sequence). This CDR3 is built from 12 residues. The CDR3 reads CSASPWGYEQFF. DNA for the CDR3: TGCAGTGCCAGCCCCTGGGGTTATGAGCAGTTCTTC.

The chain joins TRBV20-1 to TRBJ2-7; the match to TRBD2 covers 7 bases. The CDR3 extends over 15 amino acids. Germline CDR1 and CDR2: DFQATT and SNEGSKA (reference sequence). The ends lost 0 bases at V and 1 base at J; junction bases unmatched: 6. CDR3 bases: TGCAGTGCTAGAGATGGCGGGGGTAAATCCTACGAGCAGTACTTC. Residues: CSARDGGGKSYEQYF.

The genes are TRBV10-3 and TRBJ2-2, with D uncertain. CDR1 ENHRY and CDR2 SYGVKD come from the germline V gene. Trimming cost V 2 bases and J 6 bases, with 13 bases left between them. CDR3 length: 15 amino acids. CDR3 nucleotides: TGTGCCATCAGTGAGCTGGCTATAGAGGCCGGGGAGCTGTTTTTT. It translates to CAISELAIEAGELFF.

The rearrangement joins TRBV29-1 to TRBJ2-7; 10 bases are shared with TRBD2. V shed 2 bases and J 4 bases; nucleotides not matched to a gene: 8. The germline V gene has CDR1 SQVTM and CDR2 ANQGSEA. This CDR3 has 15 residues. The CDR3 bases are TGCAGCGTTGAACAACTAGCGGGATACTTTTACGAGCAGTACTTC. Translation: CSVEQLAGYFYEQYF.

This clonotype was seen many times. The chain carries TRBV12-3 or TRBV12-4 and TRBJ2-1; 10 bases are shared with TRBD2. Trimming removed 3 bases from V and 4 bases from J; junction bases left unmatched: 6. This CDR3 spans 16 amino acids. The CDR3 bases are TGTGCCAGCAGTTTTGAAGCGGGAGGGGGGTACAATGAGCAGTTCTTC. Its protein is CASSFEAGGGYNEQFF.

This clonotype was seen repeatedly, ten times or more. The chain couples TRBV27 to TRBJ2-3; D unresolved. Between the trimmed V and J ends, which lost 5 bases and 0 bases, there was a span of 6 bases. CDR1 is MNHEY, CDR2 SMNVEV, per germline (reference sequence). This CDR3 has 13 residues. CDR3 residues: CASSNRSTDTQYF. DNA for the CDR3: TGTGCCAGCAGTAACAGAAGCACAGATACGCAGTATTTT.

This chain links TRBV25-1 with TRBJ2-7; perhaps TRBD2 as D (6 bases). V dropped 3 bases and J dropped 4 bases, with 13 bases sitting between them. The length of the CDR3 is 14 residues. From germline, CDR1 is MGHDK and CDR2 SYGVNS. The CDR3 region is CASSDPTRGYEQYF. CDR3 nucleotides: TGTGCCAGCAGTGACCCGACTAGAGGGTACGAGCAGTACTTC.

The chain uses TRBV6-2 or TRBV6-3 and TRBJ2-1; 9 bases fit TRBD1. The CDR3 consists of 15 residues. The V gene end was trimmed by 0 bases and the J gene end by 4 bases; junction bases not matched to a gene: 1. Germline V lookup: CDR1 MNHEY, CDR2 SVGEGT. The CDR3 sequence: CASSYSGQGYNEQFF. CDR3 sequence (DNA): TGTGCCAGCAGTTACTCGGGACAGGGTTACAATGAGCAGTTCTTC.

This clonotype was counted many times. The chain's CDR3 is CASSQSGGPSSYNEQFF. DNA for the CDR3: TGCGCCAGCAGTCAGTCAGGTGGGCCGAGCTCCTACAATGAGCAGTTCTTC. V gene TRBV4-1 combines with J gene TRBJ2-1; D ambiguous. The CDR3 is made up of 17 amino acids. Germline loops: CDR1 MGHRA, CDR2 YSYEKL. Trimming stripped 6 bases from V and 0 bases from J, with 18 bases between.

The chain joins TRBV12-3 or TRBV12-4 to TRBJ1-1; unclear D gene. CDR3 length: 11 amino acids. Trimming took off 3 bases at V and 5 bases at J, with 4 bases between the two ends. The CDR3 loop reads CASSFQTEAFF. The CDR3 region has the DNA TGTGCCAGCAGTTTTCAAACTGAAGCTTTCTTT.